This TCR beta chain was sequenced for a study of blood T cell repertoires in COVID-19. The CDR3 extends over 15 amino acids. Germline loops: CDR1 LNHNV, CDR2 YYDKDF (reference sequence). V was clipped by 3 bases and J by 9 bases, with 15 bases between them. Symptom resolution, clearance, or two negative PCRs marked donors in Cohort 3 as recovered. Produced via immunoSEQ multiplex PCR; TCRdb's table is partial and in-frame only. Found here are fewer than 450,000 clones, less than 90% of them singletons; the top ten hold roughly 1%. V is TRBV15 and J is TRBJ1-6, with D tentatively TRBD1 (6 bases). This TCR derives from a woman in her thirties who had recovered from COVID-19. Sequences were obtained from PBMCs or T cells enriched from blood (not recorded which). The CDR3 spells CATSRDRGQSSPLHF. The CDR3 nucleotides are TGTGCCACCAGCAGGGACCGAGGACAGTCTTCACCCCTCCACTTT. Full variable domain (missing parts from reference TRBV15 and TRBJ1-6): DAMVIQNPRYQVTQFGKPVTLSCSQTLNHNVMYWYQQKSSQAPKLLFHYYDKDFNNEADTPDNFQSRRPNTSFCFLDIRSPGLGDTAMYLCATSRDRGQSSPLHFGNGTRLTVT.